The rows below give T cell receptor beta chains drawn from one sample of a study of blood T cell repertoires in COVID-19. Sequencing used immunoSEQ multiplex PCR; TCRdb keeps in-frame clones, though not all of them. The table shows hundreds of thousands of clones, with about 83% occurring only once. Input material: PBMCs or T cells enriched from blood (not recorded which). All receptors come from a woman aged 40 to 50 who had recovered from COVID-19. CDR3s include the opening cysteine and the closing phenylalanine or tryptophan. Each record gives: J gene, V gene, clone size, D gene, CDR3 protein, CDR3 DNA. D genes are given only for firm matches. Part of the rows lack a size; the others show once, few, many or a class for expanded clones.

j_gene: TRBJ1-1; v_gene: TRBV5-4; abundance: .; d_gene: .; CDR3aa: CASSTFETPAGTEAFF; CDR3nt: TGTGCCAGCAGCACATTCGAAACCCCAGCGGGCACTGAAGCTTTCTTT
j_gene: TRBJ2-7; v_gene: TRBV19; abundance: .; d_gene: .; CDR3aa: CASSIELTESPGEQYF; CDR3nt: TGTGCCAGTAGTATAGAGCTAACGGAGTCCCCTGGCGAGCAGTACTTC
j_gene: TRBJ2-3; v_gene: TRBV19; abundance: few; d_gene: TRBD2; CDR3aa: CASRVAGADTQYF; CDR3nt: TGTGCCAGTAGGGTAGCGGGCGCAGATACGCAGTATTTT
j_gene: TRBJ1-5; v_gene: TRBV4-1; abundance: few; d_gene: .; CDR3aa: CASSQVAGGVYNQPQHF; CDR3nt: TGCGCCAGCAGCCAAGTCGCGGGGGGCGTATACAATCAGCCCCAGCATTTT
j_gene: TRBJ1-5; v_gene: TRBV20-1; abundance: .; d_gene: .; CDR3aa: CSASGFRPNQPQHF; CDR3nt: TGCAGTGCTAGTGGGTTCAGGCCCAATCAGCCCCAGCATTTT
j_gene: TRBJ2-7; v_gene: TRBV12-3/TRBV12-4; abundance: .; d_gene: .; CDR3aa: CASTTGTSYEQYF; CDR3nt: TGTGCCAGCACTACAGGGACCTCCTACGAGCAGTACTTC
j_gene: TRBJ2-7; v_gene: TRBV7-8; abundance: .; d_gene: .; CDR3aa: CASSLTGYEQYF; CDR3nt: TGTGCCAGCAGCCTCACGGGGTACGAGCAGTACTTC
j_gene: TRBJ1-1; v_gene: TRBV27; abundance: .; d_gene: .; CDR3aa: CASGGGRSTEAFF; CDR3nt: TGTGCCAGCGGGGGAGGTCGGTCCACTGAAGCTTTCTTT
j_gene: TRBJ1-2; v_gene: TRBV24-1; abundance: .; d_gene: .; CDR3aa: CATSDLAGPLWGYTF; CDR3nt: TGTGCCACCAGTGATCTTGCTGGGCCTCTATGGGGCTACACCTTC
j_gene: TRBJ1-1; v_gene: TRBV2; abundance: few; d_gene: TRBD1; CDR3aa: CASSLIGDRIEAFF; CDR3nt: TGTGCCAGCAGTTTAATCGGGGACAGGATTGAAGCTTTCTTT
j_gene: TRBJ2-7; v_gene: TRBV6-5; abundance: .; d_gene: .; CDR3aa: CASSLSRDFYEQYF; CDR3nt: TGTGCCAGCAGCCTGTCCCGGGACTTTTACGAGCAGTACTTC
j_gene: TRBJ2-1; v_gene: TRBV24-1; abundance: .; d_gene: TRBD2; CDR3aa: CATSDPPGTSGNNEQFF; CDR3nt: TGTGCCACCAGTGACCCTCCCGGGACTAGCGGCAACAATGAGCAGTTCTTC
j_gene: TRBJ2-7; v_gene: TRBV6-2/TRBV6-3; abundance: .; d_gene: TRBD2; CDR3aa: CASSTGLAGAAYEQYF; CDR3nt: TGTGCCAGCAGTACCGGACTAGCGGGAGCGGCCTACGAGCAGTACTTC
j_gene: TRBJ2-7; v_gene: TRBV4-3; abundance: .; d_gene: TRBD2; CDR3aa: CASSQELAGVSYEQYF; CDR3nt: TGCGCCAGCAGCCAAGAACTAGCGGGCGTCTCCTACGAGCAGTACTTC
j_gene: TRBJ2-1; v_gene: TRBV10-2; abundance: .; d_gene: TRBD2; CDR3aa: CASTRTSGASSYNEQFF; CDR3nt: TGCGCCAGCACTAGGACTAGCGGGGCCAGCTCCTACAATGAGCAGTTCTTC
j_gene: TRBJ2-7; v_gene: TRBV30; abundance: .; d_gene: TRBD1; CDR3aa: CAWSVGQRYEQYF; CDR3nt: TGTGCCTGGAGTGTGGGACAGAGATACGAGCAGTACTTC
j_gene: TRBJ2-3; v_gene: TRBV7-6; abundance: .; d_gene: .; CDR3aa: CASSSATQGDTQYF; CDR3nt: TGTGCCAGCAGCTCCGCGACTCAGGGAGATACGCAGTATTTT
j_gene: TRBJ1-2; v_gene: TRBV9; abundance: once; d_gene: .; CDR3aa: CASSATGTNYGYTF; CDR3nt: TGTGCCAGCAGCGCTACCGGGACTAACTATGGCTACACCTTC
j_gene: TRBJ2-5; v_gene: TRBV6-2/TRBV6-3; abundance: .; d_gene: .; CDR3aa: CASSRHPETQYF; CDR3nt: TGTGCCAGCAGCCGACATCCGGAGACCCAGTACTTC
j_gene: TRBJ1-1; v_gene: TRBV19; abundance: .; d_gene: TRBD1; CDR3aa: CASPFLQGAYTEAFF; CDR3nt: TGTGCCAGTCCTTTTTTGCAGGGGGCCTACACTGAAGCTTTCTTT
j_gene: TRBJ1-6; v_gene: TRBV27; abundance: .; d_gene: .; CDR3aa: CANRKGERNSPLHF; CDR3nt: TGTGCCAACCGGAAGGGAGAGCGTAATTCACCCCTCCACTTT
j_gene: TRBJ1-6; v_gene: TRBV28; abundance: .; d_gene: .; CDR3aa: CASREPGILGSPLHF; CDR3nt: TGTGCCAGCAGAGAGCCCGGGATCCTAGGTTCACCCCTCCACTTT
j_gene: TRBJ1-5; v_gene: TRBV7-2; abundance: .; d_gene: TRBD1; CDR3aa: CASSLGTGNRGPQHF; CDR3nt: TGTGCCAGCAGCTTAGGGACAGGCAACCGGGGGCCCCAGCATTTT
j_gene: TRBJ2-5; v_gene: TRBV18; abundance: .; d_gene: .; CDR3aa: CASSPTEETQYF; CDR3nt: TGTGCCAGCAGCCCCACGGAAGAGACCCAGTACTTC
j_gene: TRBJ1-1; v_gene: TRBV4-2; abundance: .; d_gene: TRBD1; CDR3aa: CASSQDGTGGGRGAFF; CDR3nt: TGTGCCAGCAGCCAAGACGGGACAGGGGGTGGACGGGGAGCTTTCTTT
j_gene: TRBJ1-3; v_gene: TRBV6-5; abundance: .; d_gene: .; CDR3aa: CASSYSTSSGNTIYF; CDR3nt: TGTGCCAGCAGTTACTCGACTAGCTCTGGAAACACCATATATTTT
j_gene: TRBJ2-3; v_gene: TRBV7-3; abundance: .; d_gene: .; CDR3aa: CASSLGGLSTDTQYF; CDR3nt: TGTGCCAGCAGCTTAGGAGGGCTTAGCACAGATACGCAGTATTTT
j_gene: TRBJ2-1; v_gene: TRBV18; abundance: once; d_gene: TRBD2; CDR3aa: CASWSGVYNEQFF; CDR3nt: TGTGCCAGCTGGAGCGGGGTCTACAATGAGCAGTTCTTC
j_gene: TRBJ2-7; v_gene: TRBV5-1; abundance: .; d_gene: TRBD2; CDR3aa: CASSLGRLAGVPEQYF; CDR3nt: TGCGCCAGCAGCTTGGGCCGACTAGCGGGAGTCCCCGAGCAGTACTTC
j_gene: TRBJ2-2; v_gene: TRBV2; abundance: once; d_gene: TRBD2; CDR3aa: CASTPGGPPTGELFF; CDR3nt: TGTGCCAGCACTCCGGGGGGTCCCCCCACCGGGGAGCTGTTTTTT
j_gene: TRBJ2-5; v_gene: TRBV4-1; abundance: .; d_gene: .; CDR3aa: CASSQGIGGLETQYF; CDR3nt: TGCGCCAGCAGCCAAGGAATAGGGGGTCTGGAGACCCAGTACTTC
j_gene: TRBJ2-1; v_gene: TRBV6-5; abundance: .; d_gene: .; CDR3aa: CASRASILSYNEQFF; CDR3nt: TGTGCCAGCAGGGCCTCGATTCTGTCCTACAATGAGCAGTTCTTC
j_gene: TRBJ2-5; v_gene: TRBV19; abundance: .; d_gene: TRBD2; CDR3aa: CASSPGTSPETQYF; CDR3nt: TGTGCCAGTAGTCCGGGGACTAGCCCAGAGACCCAGTACTTC
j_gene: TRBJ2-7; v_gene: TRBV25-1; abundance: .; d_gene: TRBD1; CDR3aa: CASSPRTGASYEQYF; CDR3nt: TGTGCCAGCAGCCCAAGGACAGGCGCCTCCTACGAGCAGTACTTC
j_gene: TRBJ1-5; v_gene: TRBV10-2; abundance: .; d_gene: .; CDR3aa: CASTAQGFHQPQHF; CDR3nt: TGCGCCAGCACCGCCCAGGGATTTCATCAGCCCCAGCATTTT
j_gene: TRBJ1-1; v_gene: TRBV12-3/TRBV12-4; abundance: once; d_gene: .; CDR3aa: CASSPQMNTEAFF; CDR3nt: TGTGCCAGCAGTCCCCAGATGAACACTGAAGCTTTCTTT
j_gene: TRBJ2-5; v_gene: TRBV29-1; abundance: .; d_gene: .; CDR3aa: CSVSGRSQETQYF; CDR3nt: TGCAGCGTTAGCGGCAGGAGCCAAGAGACCCAGTACTTC
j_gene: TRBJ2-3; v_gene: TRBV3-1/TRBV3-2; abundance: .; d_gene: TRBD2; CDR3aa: CASSQEKARGQLAGRTDTQYF; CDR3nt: TGTGCCAGCAGCCAAGAAAAGGCCAGGGGGCAACTAGCGGGACGCACAGATACGCAGTATTTT
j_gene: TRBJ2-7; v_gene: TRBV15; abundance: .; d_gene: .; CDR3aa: CATSSFLDSYEQYF; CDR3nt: TGTGCCACCAGCTCCTTTCTAGACTCCTACGAGCAGTACTTC
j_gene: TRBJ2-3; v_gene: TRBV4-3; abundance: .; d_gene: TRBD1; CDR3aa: CASSKGTGGFADTQYF; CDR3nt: TGCGCCAGCAGCAAAGGGACAGGGGGCTTTGCAGATACGCAGTATTTT
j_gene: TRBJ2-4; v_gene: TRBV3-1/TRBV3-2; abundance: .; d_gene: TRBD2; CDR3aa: CASSQKREGLWAKNIQYF; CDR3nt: TGTGCCAGCAGCCAAAAGCGGGAGGGCCTTTGGGCCAAAAACATTCAGTACTTC
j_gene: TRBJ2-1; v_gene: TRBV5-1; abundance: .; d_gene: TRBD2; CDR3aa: CASSVSSGSYNEQFF; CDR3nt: TGCGCCAGCAGCGTTTCTAGCGGGAGCTACAATGAGCAGTTCTTC
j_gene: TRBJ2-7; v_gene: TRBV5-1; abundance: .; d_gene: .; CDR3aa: CASSTRTGLTYEQYF; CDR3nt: TGCGCCAGCAGCACCAGGACTGGCCTGACCTACGAGCAGTACTTC